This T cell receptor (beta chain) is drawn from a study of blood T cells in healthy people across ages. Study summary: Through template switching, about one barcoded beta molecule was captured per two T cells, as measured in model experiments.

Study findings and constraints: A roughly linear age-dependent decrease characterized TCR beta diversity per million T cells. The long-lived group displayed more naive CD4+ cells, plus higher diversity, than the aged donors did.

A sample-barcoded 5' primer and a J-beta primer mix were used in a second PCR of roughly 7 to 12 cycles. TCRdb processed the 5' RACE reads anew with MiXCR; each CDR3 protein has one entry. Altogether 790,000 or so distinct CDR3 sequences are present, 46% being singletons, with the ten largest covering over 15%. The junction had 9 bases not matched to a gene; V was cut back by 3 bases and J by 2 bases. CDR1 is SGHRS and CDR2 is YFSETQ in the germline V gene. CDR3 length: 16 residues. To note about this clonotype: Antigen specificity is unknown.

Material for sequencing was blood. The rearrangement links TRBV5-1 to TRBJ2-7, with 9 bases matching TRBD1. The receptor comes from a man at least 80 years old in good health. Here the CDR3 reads CASSSLSGTGPYEQYF. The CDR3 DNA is TGCGCCAGCAGCTCGTTGTCGGGGACAGGGCCCTACGAGCAGTACTTC.